This is a list of T cell receptor beta chains from one sample in a study of T cells in Graves' hyperthyroidism and ophthalmopathy. Using its own MiXCR run on the multiplex PCR reads, TCRdb lists one record per CDR3 protein. This table has 550,000 to 650,000 distinct CDR3 sequences, approximately 15% appearing once. Sequenced sample: blood. The source of these receptors is a woman in her thirties with Graves' hyperthyroidism that later progressed to Graves' ophthalmopathy. Both conserved end residues are part of each CDR3. D genes are given only for firm matches. A clone size is listed for some rows: how often the clone was seen (once, few, many), or a class if it is expanded.

j_call clone_size v_call d_call cdr3_aa cdr3_nt
TRBJ2-2 many TRBV20-1 NA CSARVPGRFPTGELFF TGCAGTGCTAGAGTCCCAGGAAGATTCCCCACCGGGGAGCTGTTTTTT
TRBJ2-7 few TRBV12-3/TRBV12-4 TRBD2 CASNLGLAGSYEQYF TGTGCCAGCAACCTGGGACTAGCGGGTTCCTACGAGCAGTACTTC
TRBJ2-1 NA TRBV5-1 NA CASTPMRDASDEQFF TGCGCCAGCACCCCTATGCGGGATGCGTCCGATGAGCAGTTCTTC
TRBJ2-1 many TRBV7-7 NA CASSLTPGVGNEQFF TGTGCTAGCAGCTTAACCCCGGGAGTGGGGAATGAGCAGTTCTTC
TRBJ2-7 few TRBV18 TRBD2 CASSPLSGRNGEQYF TGTGCCAGCTCACCACTTAGCGGGAGGAATGGGGAGCAGTACTTC
TRBJ2-3 many TRBV12-3/TRBV12-4 NA CASTVQDTQYF TGTGCCAGCACGGTTCAAGATACGCAGTATTTT
TRBJ1-2 NA TRBV4-1 NA CASSHAGGYGYTF TGCGCCAGCAGCCATGCTGGAGGATATGGCTACACCTTC
TRBJ2-7 NA TRBV20-1 TRBD2 CSARSSLAGFSYEQYF TGCAGTGCTAGATCGTCTCTAGCGGGTTTCTCCTACGAGCAGTACTTC
TRBJ2-7 NA TRBV20-1 NA CSAKGTPGQEYEQYF TGCAGTGCTAAGGGGACACCGGGACAAGAATACGAGCAGTACTTC
TRBJ2-1 NA TRBV6-2/TRBV6-3 TRBD2 CASSTGLAGVSEQFF TGTGCCAGCAGTACCGGACTAGCGGGAGTCTCTGAGCAGTTCTTC
TRBJ2-1 NA TRBV27 TRBD2 CASSLLLAGMNEQFF TGTGCCAGCAGTTTACTGCTAGCGGGGATGAATGAGCAGTTCTTC
TRBJ2-1 many TRBV6-5 TRBD1 CASSYSTGTGGNEQFF TGTGCCAGCAGTTACTCGACCGGGACAGGGGGGAATGAGCAGTTCTTC
TRBJ2-5 many TRBV20-1 NA CSARDGGGEETQYF TGCAGTGCTAGAGATGGGGGCGGAGAAGAGACCCAGTACTTC
TRBJ2-7 NA TRBV5-6 NA CASSWSAGTLYEQYF TGTGCCAGCAGCTGGTCAGCCGGGACACTTTACGAGCAGTACTTC
TRBJ1-5 many TRBV10-2 NA CASSGQLSNQPQHF TGCGCCAGCAGTGGACAGCTTAGCAATCAGCCCCAGCATTTT
TRBJ2-7 many TRBV6-2/TRBV6-3 NA CASIPLGGTYEQYF TGTGCCAGCATCCCTCTCGGGGGCACCTACGAGCAGTACTTC
TRBJ1-5 few TRBV12-5 NA CTSGLVSGGPQPQHF TGTACTAGTGGTTTGGTTTCCGGGGGCCCTCAGCCCCAGCATTTT
TRBJ1-4 NA TRBV6-1 NA CASATSADYAEKLFF TGTGCCAGCGCAACTTCGGCGGATTACGCGGAAAAACTGTTTTTT
TRBJ2-7 many TRBV28 NA CASSLPGLSYEQYF TGTGCCAGCAGTTTACCCGGACTGTCCTACGAGCAGTACTTC
TRBJ2-7 many TRBV28 TRBD2 CASSSTSGRYEQYF TGTGCCAGCAGTTCGACTAGCGGGAGGTACGAGCAGTACTTC
TRBJ2-7 many TRBV12-3/TRBV12-4 TRBD1 CASTLATGGSYEQYF TGTGCCAGCACCCTGGCAACAGGGGGTTCCTACGAGCAGTACTTC
TRBJ1-3 many TRBV29-1 TRBD1 CSGKDRGPGNTIYF TGCAGCGGAAAGGACAGGGGGCCTGGAAACACCATATATTTT
TRBJ2-2 NA TRBV11-2 TRBD2 CASSLTSGAGGTGEPFF TGTGCCAGCAGCTTAACGTCGGGGGCGGGAGGGACCGGGGAGCCGTTTTTT
TRBJ2-5 many TRBV2 NA CASSSDYQETQYF TGTGCCAGCAGCTCGGACTACCAAGAGACCCAGTACTTC
TRBJ2-2 many TRBV2 TRBD1 CASSPRGQRNTGELFF TGTGCCAGCAGTCCACGGGGACAGAGGAACACCGGGGAGCTGTTTTTT
TRBJ1-2 many TRBV7-9 TRBD1 CASSLDVGQGASYTF TGTGCCAGCAGCCTAGACGTCGGACAGGGGGCGAGCTACACCTTC
TRBJ2-1 many TRBV7-2 NA CASSQYRDTAYNEQFF TGTGCCAGCAGCCAATACCGGGACACCGCCTACAATGAGCAGTTCTTC
TRBJ1-1 many TRBV3-1 NA CASSQDIYTEAFF TGTGCCAGCAGCCAAGATATCTACACTGAAGCTTTCTTT
TRBJ2-2 NA TRBV5-1 NA CASRGSSNTGELFF TGCGCCAGCAGAGGTTCCTCAAACACCGGGGAGCTGTTTTTT
TRBJ2-7 few TRBV5-4 TRBD2 CASSSTSGSTDEQYF TGTGCCAGCAGCTCTACTAGCGGGAGTACCGACGAGCAGTACTTC
TRBJ1-5 NA TRBV28 TRBD1 CLSSLDRGSNQPQHF TGTCTCAGCAGTTTAGACAGGGGAAGCAATCAGCCCCAGCATTTT
TRBJ2-7 many TRBV9 NA CASSGTSSYEQYF TGTGCCTCCAGCGGAACTAGCTCCTACGAGCAGTACTTC
TRBJ1-1 many TRBV3-1 NA CASSQDPGEAFF TGTGCCAGCAGCCAAGACCCAGGTGAAGCTTTCTTT
TRBJ2-7 many TRBV13 TRBD1 CASSFRTGVFNEQYF TGTGCCAGCAGCTTCAGGACAGGGGTATTCAACGAGCAGTACTTC
TRBJ1-5 NA TRBV20-1 TRBD1 CSARIRQGLGGNQPQHF TGCAGTGCTAGAATAAGACAGGGGCTTGGGGGCAATCAGCCCCAGCATTTT
TRBJ1-2 once TRBV11-2 TRBD1 CASSPRDRGVDYTF TGTGCCAGCAGCCCAAGGGACAGGGGGGTAGACTACACCTTC
TRBJ1-5 many TRBV28 NA CASSFTGSQPQHF TGTGCCAGCAGTTTCACAGGGTCTCAGCCCCAGCATTTT
TRBJ2-5 many TRBV3-1 TRBD2 CASSQGSSGRAQETQYF TGTGCCAGCAGCCAAGGTTCTAGCGGGAGGGCCCAAGAGACCCAGTACTTC